This is a list of T cell receptor beta chains from one sample in a study of cytomegalovirus exposure and HLA in healthy donors. Sequencing used immunoSEQ multiplex PCR; TCRdb keeps in-frame clones, though not all of them. The repertoire consists of about 120,000 clones, with 75% to 85% occurring once and the leading ten covering just over 2.5%. Sequencing was carried out using PBMCs. These TCRs come from a man aged 30 to 39 in good health and CMV-seronegative. Both conserved end residues are part of each CDR3. The D gene is left open where the match is weak.

d_call	v_call	j_call	cdr3_nt	cdr3_aa
TRBD1	TRBV30	TRBJ2-7	TGTGCCTGGATCCCGGGACAGGGCGCATATCGAGCCTCCTACGAGCAGTACTTC	CAWIPGQGAYRASYEQYF
TRBD1	TRBV10-3	TRBJ1-1	TGTGCCATCAGAGTTGACAGGGGCACTGAAGCTTTCTTT	CAIRVDRGTEAFF
NA	TRBV29-1	TRBJ1-5	TGCAGCGTTGAAGGACAGAATAGCAATCAGCCCCAGCATTTT	CSVEGQNSNQPQHF
TRBD2	TRBV19	TRBJ2-3	TGTGCCAGTAGTAAGCGACTAGCGGGCACAGATACGCAGTATTTT	CASSKRLAGTDTQYF
TRBD1	TRBV5-5	TRBJ1-4	TGTGCCAGCAGCTTGGATGGGACAGGGGATGAAAAACTGTTTTTT	CASSLDGTGDEKLFF
TRBD1	TRBV10-3	TRBJ2-3	TGTGCCAGCACCGGACAGGGGCCATATACAGATACGCAGTATTTT	CASTGQGPYTDTQYF
TRBD2	TRBV27	TRBJ2-3	TGTGCCAGCAGTCCCTATAGCGGGAGCATAGATACGCAGTATTTT	CASSPYSGSIDTQYF
NA	TRBV27	TRBJ2-1	TGTGCCAGCAGTTTGGCCACCAGGGGGGACAATGAGCAGTTCTTC	CASSLATRGDNEQFF
NA	TRBV5-1	TRBJ1-3	TGCGCCAGCAGCTTGGGCGGGTTCTCTGGAAACACCATATATTTT	CASSLGGFSGNTIYF
TRBD1	TRBV9	TRBJ2-7	TGTGCCAGCAGCGTAGGAGGGACAGGGGCCTACGAGCAGTACTTC	CASSVGGTGAYEQYF
TRBD2	TRBV19	TRBJ2-2	TGTGCCAGTAGTATAGGGTCTAGCGGGAGGGCCGCCGGGGAGCTGTTTTTT	CASSIGSSGRAAGELFF
TRBD2	TRBV5-8	TRBJ2-1	TGTGCCAGCAGCTTACTAGCGGGAGGGAATTCGTATGAGCAGTTCTTC	CASSLLAGGNSYEQFF